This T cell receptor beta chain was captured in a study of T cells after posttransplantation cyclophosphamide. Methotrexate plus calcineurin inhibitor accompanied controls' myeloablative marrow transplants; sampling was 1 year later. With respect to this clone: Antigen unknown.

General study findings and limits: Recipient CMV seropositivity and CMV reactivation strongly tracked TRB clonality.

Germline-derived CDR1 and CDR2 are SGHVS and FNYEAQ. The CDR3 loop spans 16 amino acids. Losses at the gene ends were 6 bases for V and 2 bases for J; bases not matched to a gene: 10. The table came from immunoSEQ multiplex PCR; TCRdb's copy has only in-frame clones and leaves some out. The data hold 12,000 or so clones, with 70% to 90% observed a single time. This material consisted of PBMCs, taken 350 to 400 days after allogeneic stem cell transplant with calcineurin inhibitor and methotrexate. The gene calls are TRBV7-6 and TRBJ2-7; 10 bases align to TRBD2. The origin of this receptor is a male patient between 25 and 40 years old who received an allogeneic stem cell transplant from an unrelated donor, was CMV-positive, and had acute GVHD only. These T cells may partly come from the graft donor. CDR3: CASSNQREGRTYEQYF. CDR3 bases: TGTGCCAGCAGTAATCAGCGGGAGGGCCGGACCTACGAGCAGTACTTC.